The entry that follows covers one T cell receptor (beta chain) sequence. Its antigen is as yet unknown. The CDR3 sequence is 15 residues long. CDR1 and CDR2 from the germline V gene are SGHTA and FQGTGA. V lost 5 bases, J lost 7 bases, and 9 bases stayed unmatched. The data are from a study of cytomegalovirus exposure and HLA in healthy donors. Whole-study findings and limits: Confirmation in vitro established that three CMV-associated chains were specific for CMV antigens. It was taken for granted in presence/absence analyses that sequencing depth across donors was roughly uniform. Among TCR beta chains of equal frequency, HLA-associated ones were more clonally expanded in a later analysis. Most TCR beta V segments were productive about 87% or about 30% of the time in an earlier analysis.

13 Jbeta primers and 60 Vbeta primers were used for the PCR. Method: immunoSEQ multiplex PCR; TCRdb's copy keeps in-frame clones and lacks some. This sample carries 40,000 to 45,000 clones, with under 2% going to the ten biggest clones. The V call is TRBV7-3, the J call TRBJ2-1; 9 positions match TRBD1. Sequenced input: PBMCs. This sequence originates from a woman between 25 and 40 years old in good health and CMV-seronegative. CDR3 sequence reads: CASSTTGGGSNEQFF. In DNA form, the CDR3 reads TGTGCCAGCAGCACCACAGGGGGCGGATCGAATGAGCAGTTCTTC.